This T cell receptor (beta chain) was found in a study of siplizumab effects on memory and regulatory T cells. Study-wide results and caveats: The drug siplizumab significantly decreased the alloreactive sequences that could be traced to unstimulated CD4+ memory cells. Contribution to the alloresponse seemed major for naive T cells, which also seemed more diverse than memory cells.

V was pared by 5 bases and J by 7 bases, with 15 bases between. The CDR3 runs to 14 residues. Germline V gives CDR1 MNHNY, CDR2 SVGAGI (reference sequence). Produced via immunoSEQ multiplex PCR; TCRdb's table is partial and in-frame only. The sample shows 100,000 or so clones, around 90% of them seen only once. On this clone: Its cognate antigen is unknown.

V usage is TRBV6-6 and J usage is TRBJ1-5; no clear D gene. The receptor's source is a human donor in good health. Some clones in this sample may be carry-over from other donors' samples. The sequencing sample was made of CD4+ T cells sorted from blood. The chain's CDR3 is CASSPMAGPQPQHF. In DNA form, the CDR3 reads TGTGCCAGCAGTCCCATGGCAGGTCCCCAGCCCCAGCATTTT.